This record concerns one T cell receptor (beta chain) sequence. Its target is not known. The data derive from a study of T-cell memory formation after mild COVID-19. Study-level points and caveats: For second-wave clones that peaked at day 37, SARS-CoV-2 specificity went unverified.

V lost 5 bases and J 0 bases, leaving 8 bases between the germline ends. The germline gives CDR1 SGHTA, CDR2 FQGNSA. The CDR3 consists of 14 residues. 5'RACE with constant-segment primers yielded barcoded, UMI-tagged TCR alpha and TCR beta cDNA libraries. Each CDR3 protein is one row after TCRdb ran MiXCR on the 5' RACE reads. The top ten hold about an eighth of the sample, which has 410,000 or so distinct CDR3 sequences, less than 25% seen once. This sequence was found in an adult woman who had mild COVID-19 (a few samples of this study predate the infection). Cell type and time point are not known. The rearrangement uses TRBV7-2 and TRBJ1-3; a weak D match, TRBD1 (5 bases). The sequencing input was PBMCs or a T cell subset sorted from them (not recorded which). The CDR3 nucleotides read TGTGCCAGCAGCCCGGACAACTCTGGAAACACCATATATTTT. Protein product: CASSPDNSGNTIYF.